This paragraph reports one T cell receptor (beta chain). As yet, its antigen is unknown. In the naive CD8 group, cells lacked CD45RO and were positively selected for CCR7, so terminally differentiated effector memory CD45RA+ cells were left out. TCRdb's copy holds only in-frame clones and misses some; the assay was immunoSEQ multiplex PCR. There are 500,000 to 700,000 clones in the sample; 85% to 95% occur only once, and over 0.09% lies in the top ten. CDR1 and CDR2 (germline): SGHDT, YYEEEE. This CDR3 is built from 15 residues. The junction had 4 bases not matched to a gene; V was cut back by 0 bases and J by 6 bases. This sample was taken from a study of shared clonotypes between healthy human individuals. Study summary: Per donor, CD8 memory used one plate, CD8 naive used two, CD4 memory used three and CD4 naive used three. Study-level points and caveats: Shared across several donors were around 5% of the naive CD4 clonotypes.

Source material: naive CD8+ T cells sorted from blood. This chain links TRBV5-6 with TRBJ2-1, with 9 bases that match TRBD1. This clonotype was obtained from a woman aged 25 to 39 in good health. The CDR3 DNA sequence: TGTGCCAGCAGCTTGGGCGGGACAGGGATCAATGAGCAGTTCTTC. Residues: CASSLGGTGINEQFF.